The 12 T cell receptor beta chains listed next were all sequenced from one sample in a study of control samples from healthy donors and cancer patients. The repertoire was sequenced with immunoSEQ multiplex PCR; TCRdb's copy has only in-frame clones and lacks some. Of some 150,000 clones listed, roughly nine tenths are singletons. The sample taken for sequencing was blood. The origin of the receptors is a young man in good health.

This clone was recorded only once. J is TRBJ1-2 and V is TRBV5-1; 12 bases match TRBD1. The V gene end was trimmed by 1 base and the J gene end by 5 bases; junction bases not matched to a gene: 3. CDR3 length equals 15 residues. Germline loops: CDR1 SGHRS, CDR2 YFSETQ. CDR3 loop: CASSLLGQGAYGYTF. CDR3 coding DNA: TGCGCCAGCAGCTTGTTGGGACAGGGGGCGTATGGCTACACCTTC. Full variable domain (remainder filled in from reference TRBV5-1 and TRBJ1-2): KAGVTQTPRYLIKTRGQQVTLSCSPISGHRSVSWYQQTPGQGLQFLFEYFSETQRNKGNFPGRFSGRQFSNSRSEMNVSTLELGDSALYLCASSLLGQGAYGYTFGSGTRLTVV.

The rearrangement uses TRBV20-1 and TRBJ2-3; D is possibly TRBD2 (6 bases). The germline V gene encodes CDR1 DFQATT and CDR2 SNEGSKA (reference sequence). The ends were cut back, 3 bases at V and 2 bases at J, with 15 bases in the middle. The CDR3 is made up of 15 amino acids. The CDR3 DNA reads TGCAGTGCTAGTGGGACTGAGGGGTTCACAGATACGCAGTATTTT. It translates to CSASGTEGFTDTQYF.

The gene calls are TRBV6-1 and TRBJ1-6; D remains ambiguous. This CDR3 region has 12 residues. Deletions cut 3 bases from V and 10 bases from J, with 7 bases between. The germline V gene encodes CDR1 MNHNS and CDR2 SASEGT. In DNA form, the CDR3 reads TGTGCCAGCAGTGACGGGGTCTCACCCCTCCACTTT. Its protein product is CASSDGVSPLHF.

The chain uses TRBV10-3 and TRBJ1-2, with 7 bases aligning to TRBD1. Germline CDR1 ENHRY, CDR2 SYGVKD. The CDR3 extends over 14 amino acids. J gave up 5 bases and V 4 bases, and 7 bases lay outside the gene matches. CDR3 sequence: CAISGQGEGYGYTF. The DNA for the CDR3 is TGTGCCATCAGTGGGCAGGGGGAGGGGTATGGCTACACCTTC.

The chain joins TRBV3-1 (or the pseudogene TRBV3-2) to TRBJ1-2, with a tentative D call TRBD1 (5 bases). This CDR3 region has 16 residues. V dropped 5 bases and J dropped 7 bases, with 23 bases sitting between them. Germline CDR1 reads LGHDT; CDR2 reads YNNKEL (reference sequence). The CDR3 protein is CASSAGMTGRQGGYTF. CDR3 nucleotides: TGTGCCAGCAGCGCGGGGATGACCGGACGGCAGGGTGGCTACACCTTC.

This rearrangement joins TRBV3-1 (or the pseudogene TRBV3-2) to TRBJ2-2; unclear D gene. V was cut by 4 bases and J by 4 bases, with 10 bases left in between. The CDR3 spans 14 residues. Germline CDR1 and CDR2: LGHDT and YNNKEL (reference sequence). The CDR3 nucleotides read TGTGCCAGCAGCCTCCTCGATATCACCGGGGAGCTGTTTTTT. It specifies CASSLLDITGELFF.

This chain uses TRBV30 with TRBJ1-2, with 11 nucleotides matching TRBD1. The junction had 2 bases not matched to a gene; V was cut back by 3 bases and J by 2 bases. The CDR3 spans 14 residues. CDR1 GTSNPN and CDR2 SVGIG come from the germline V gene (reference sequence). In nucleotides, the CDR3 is TGTGCCTGGAGGGACAGGGGGCGGAACTATGGCTACACCTTC. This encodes CAWRDRGRNYGYTF.

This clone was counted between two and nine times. The CDR3 sequence: CASSEGHYTEAFF. The CDR3, as DNA: TGTGCCAGCAGTGAAGGACACTACACTGAAGCTTTCTTT. V usage is TRBV2 and J usage is TRBJ1-1; D is uncertain. The CDR3 has 13 residues. From germline, CDR1 is SNHLY and CDR2 FYNNEI. V lost 1 base and J lost 3, with 6 bases in between.

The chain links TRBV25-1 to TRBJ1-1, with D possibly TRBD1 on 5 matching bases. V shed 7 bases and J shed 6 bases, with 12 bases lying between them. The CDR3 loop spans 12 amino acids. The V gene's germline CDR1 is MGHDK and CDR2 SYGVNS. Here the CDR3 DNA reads TGTGCCAGCATGATTGGGGGGTCTGAAGCTTTCTTT. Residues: CASMIGGSEAFF.

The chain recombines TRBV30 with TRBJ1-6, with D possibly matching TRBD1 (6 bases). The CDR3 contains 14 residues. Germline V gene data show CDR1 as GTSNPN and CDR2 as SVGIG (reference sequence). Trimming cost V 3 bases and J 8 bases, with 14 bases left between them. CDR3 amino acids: CAWSGGEGDSPLHF. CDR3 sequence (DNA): TGTGCCTGGAGCGGGGGTGAGGGGGATTCACCCCTCCACTTT.

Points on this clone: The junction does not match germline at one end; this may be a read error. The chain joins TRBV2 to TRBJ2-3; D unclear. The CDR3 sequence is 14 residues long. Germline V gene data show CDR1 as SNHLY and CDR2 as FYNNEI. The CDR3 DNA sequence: TGTGCCAGCGGTGACTCGCCCCTCACAGATACGCAGTATTTT. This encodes CASGDSPLTDTQYF.

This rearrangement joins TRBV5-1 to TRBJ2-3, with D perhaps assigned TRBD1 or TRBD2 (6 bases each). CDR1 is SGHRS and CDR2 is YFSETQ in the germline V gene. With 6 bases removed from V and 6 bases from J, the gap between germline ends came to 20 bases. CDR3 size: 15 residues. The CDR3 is CASTEGGRSFDTQYF. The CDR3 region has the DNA TGCGCCAGCACCGAGGGGGGACGGAGCTTCGATACGCAGTATTTT. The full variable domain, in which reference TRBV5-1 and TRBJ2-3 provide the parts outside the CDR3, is KAGVTQTPRYLIKTRGQQVTLSCSPISGHRSVSWYQQTPGQGLQFLFEYFSETQRNKGNFPGRFSGRQFSNSRSEMNVSTLELGDSALYLCASTEGGRSFDTQYFGPGTRLTVL.